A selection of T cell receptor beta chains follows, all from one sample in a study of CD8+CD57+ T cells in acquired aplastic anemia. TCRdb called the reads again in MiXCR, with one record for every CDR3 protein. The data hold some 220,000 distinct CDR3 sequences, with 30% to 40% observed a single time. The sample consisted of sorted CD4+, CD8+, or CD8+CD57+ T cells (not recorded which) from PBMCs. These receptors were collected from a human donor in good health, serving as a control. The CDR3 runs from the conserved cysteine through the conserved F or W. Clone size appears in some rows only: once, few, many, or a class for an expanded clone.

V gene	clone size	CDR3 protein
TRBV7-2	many	CASSEGGPGANVLTF
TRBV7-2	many	CASSLVTGGQGNEAFF
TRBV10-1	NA	CAISEERNTEAFF
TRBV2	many	CASSDRGRQPQHF
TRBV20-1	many	CSARAPGQAYEQYF
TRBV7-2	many	CASSLVSGPSYEQYF
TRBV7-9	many	CASSLVKTAGYTF
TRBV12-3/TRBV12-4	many	CASKGQSSYEQYF
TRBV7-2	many	CASSSRADSYEQYF
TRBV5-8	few	CASSVGPSPSYEQYF
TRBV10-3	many	CAIKQGVSGNTIYF
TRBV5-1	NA	CARAGTGGDYEQYF
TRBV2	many	CASRIGGNSYNEQFF
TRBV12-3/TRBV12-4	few	CASTLMVGLGYEQFF
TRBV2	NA	CASSVWAGTGTNYEQYF
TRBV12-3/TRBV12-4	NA	CASSRQGGSSPLHF
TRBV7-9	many	CASSRGQGTLGYTF
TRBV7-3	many	CASSLGAGNTEAFF
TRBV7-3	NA	CASSLTPPAGGEDTQYF
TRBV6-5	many	CASSYSPPFGYTF
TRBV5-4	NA	CASSLGLGNEKLFF
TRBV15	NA	CATSSDQDRASNYGYTF
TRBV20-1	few	CSARTSGGALQFF
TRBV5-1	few	CASSLSWGGNEKLFF
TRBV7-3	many	CASSISLSRELFF
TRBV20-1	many	CSASTQGIGNTIYF
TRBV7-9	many	CASSLGPSRGETQYF
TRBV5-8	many	CASSLGMNTEAFF
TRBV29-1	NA	CSTLNKGFEAFF
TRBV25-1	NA	CASGGTINEQFF
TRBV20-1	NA	CSARATHGLLDQSTGTQYF
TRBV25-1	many	CASSEYRGGSTDTQYF
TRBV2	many	CASSDPTGRTDEQYF
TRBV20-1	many	CSGTTGQKTDTQYF
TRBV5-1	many	CASSPAGSGDTQYF
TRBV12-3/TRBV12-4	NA	CASSFSGAHYGYTF
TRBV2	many	CAGRTGWSTGELFF